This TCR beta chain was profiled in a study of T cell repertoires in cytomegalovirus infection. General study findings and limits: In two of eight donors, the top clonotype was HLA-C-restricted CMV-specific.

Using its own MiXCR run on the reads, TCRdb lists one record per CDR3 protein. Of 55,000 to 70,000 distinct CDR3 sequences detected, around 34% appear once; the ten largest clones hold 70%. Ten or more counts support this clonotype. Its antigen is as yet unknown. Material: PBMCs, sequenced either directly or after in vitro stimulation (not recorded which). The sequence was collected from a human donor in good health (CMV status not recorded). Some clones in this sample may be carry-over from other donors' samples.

CDR3: CASSSDSSYEQYF. In DNA, the CDR3 is TGTGCCAGCAGCTCCGATAGCTCCTACGAGCAGTACTTC. This chain uses TRBV7-2 with TRBJ2-7; no clear D gene. Germline values: CDR1 SGHTA, CDR2 FQGNSA. Trimming left V 4 bases short and J 0 bases short, with 7 bases between. The CDR3 extends over 13 amino acids.